Presented here are 15 T cell receptor beta chains from one specimen sequenced in a study of cytomegalovirus exposure and HLA in healthy donors. The primer mix had 60 Vbeta and 13 Jbeta primers. Assay: immunoSEQ multiplex PCR; the TCRdb copy retains only in-frame clones and omits some. The sample carries 200,000 to 250,000 clones, about 77% recorded once. Sequenced material: PBMCs. The receptors stem from a woman aged 25-40 years in good health and CMV-seronegative.

The chain combines TRBV5-1 with TRBJ2-2; perhaps TRBD1 as D (5 bases). Germline V lookup: CDR1 SGHRS, CDR2 YFSETQ. The V and J ends lost 4 bases and 6 bases respectively, with 22 bases between them. The CDR3 runs to 17 residues. The CDR3 reads CASSSPPKGIESGELFF. The DNA of the CDR3 is TGCGCCAGCAGCAGTCCCCCTAAGGGGATCGAGTCCGGGGAGCTGTTTTTT. The full variable domain, in which reference TRBV5-1 and TRBJ2-2 provide the parts outside the CDR3, is KAGVTQTPRYLIKTRGQQVTLSCSPISGHRSVSWYQQTPGQGLQFLFEYFSETQRNKGNFPGRFSGRQFSNSRSEMNVSTLELGDSALYLCASSSPPKGIESGELFFGEGSRLTVL.

This clone occurred a few times. Other DNA sequences from this sample encode an identical CDR3 as well. The rearrangement uses TRBV6-5 and TRBJ1-1; no clear D. V lost 2 bases to trimming and J lost 1 base, with 5 bases between them. The length of the CDR3 is 13 residues. Germline V lookup: CDR1 MNHEY, CDR2 SVGAGI. In nucleotides, the CDR3 is TGTGCCAGCAGTTACGCGGGGAACACTGAAGCTTTCTTT. Its translation: CASSYAGNTEAFF.

This clone was counted only a few times. The chain links TRBV11-3 to TRBJ2-1; 7 nucleotides match TRBD1. Looked up from germline, CDR1 is SGHNT and CDR2 is YENEEA. The CDR3 runs to 18 residues. V lost 1 base, J lost 6 bases, and 15 bases stayed unmatched. CDR3 amino acids: CASSLGPLGQVTGNEQFF. CDR3 nucleotide sequence: TGTGCCAGCAGCTTAGGACCGCTCGGACAGGTAACGGGCAATGAGCAGTTCTTC.

The chain joins TRBV5-6 to TRBJ2-3; D perhaps matches TRBD2 (6 bases). Germline V gene sequence: CDR1 SGHDT, CDR2 YYEEEE. The CDR3 contains 15 residues. Trimming shortened V by 3 bases and J by 1 base, and 12 bases separated the two germline ends. CDR3 nucleotide sequence: TGTGCCAGCAGCTCACTCGGGACTGGCACAGATACGCAGTATTTT. Its protein product is CASSSLGTGTDTQYF. Complete variable domain (other parts from reference TRBV5-6 and TRBJ2-3): DAGVTQSPTHLIKTRGQQVTLRCSPKSGHDTVSWYQQALGQGPQFIFQYYEEEERQRGNFPDRFSGHQFPNYSSELNVNALLLGDSALYLCASSSLGTGTDTQYFGPGTRLTVL.

The chain combines TRBV6-6 with TRBJ2-1, with 10 nucleotides matching TRBD2. Trimming at V came to 6 bases and at J to 5 bases, leaving 7 bases not matched to a gene. There are 15 residues in the CDR3. CDR1 and CDR2 (germline): MNHNY, SVGAGI (reference sequence). CDR3 loop: CASSYRTSGNNEQFF. CDR3 coding DNA: TGTGCCAGCAGCTACCGGACTAGCGGAAACAATGAGCAGTTCTTC.

The rearrangement joins TRBV25-1 to TRBJ1-1; D is unresolved. The CDR3 has 12 residues. V lost 2 bases and J 8 bases, leaving 9 bases between the germline ends. The germline gives CDR1 MGHDK, CDR2 SYGVNS. The CDR3 loop is CASSEISSEAFF. The CDR3 DNA follows: TGTGCCAGCAGTGAAATATCCTCCGAAGCTTTCTTT.

This clone has just a few counts. Mismatch with germline at one junction end may stem from a read error. The chain is built from TRBV7-7 and TRBJ2-2; maybe TRBD2 (7 bases). CDR3 length: 16 residues. Germline CDR1 and CDR2: SSHAT and FNYEAQ (reference sequence). This CDR3 is CASSALMRGGTGELFF. The CDR3 DNA sequence: TGTGCTAGCAGCGCGTTGATGAGGGGGGGGACCGGGGAGCTGTTTTTT.

The chain combines TRBV9 with TRBJ1-1; D is perhaps TRBD1 (5 bases). Per germline, CDR1 SGDLS and CDR2 YYNGEE. V gave up 7 bases and J gave up 0 bases, with 10 bases separating them. The CDR3 has 13 residues. CDR3 residues: CASGAGLNTEAFF. The CDR3 nucleotides read TGTGCCAGCGGGGCAGGACTGAACACTGAAGCTTTCTTT.

This clone was seen a few times. This chain links TRBV5-4 with TRBJ1-1; D call uncertain. The CDR3 covers 12 residues. Germline lookup yields CDR1 SGHNT and CDR2 YYREEE (reference sequence). V was pared by 4 bases and J by 1 base, with 5 bases between. The CDR3 coding sequence is TGTGCCAGCAGCGGTAGGAACACTGAAGCTTTCTTT. It codes for CASSGRNTEAFF.

This chain joins TRBV27 and TRBJ2-7; the D gene is possibly TRBD1 (6 bases). Trimming took off 5 bases at V and 3 bases at J, with 14 bases between the two ends. CDR3 length: 14 amino acids. CDR1 MNHEY and CDR2 SMNVEV come from the germline V gene (reference sequence). CDR3 loop: CASSATGRGYEQYF. The CDR3 coding sequence is TGTGCCAGCAGTGCCACAGGGCGAGGCTACGAGCAGTACTTC.

This clone was found a few times. The CDR3 nucleotides read TGTGCCAGCAGCCCCGAGAGTCTGAACACTGAAGCTTTCTTT. Translation gives CASSPESLNTEAFF. The chain uses TRBV4-2 and TRBJ1-1, with D uncertain. CDR1 is LGHNA and CDR2 is YNFKEQ in the germline V gene. V lost 4 bases and J 0 bases, leaving 9 bases between the germline ends. This CDR3 has 14 amino acids.

This rearrangement joins TRBV21-1 to TRBJ1-4; the table gives TRBD1 as D, unverified against the DNA. TRBV21-1 counts as a pseudogene. The CDR3 totals 20 residues. The chain's CDR3 is CASSTLRPGQGVTANEKLFF. In DNA form, the CDR3 reads TGTGCCAGCAGCACATTACGGCCGGGACAGGGTGTCACGGCTAATGAAAAACTGTTTTTT.

The chain is built from TRBV6-6 and TRBJ1-5; 8 bases map to TRBD1. Germline CDR1 is MNHNY and CDR2 is SVGAGI (reference sequence). V was clipped by 2 bases and J by 6 bases; unmatched bases: 6. The CDR3 has 15 residues. The CDR3 region is CASSYGRGLGQPQHF. CDR3 coding DNA: TGTGCCAGCAGTTACGGCAGGGGGCTGGGTCAGCCCCAGCATTTT.

The chain uses TRBV7-2 and TRBJ1-5, with D unresolved. The CDR3 sequence is 14 residues long. V was cut by 5 bases and J by 5 bases, with 13 bases left in between. Germline V gene data show CDR1 as SGHTA and CDR2 as FQGNSA. The CDR3 reads CASSPEEGHQPQHF. CDR3 nucleotide sequence: TGTGCCAGCAGCCCCGAGGAGGGTCATCAGCCCCAGCATTTT.

The chain employs TRBV10-3 and TRBJ1-1; D may be TRBD1 (5 bases). The V and J ends lost 4 bases and 3 bases respectively, with 15 bases between them. The CDR3 is made up of 15 amino acids. CDR1 is ENHRY, CDR2 SYGVKD, per germline. In DNA, the CDR3 is TGTGCCATCAGTGGCGGGACGGGGGTGGACACTGAAGCTTTCTTT. This translates into CAISGGTGVDTEAFF.